A single sample is the source of the 7 T cell receptor beta chains below, sequenced in a study of healthy donors' naive CD4 and CD8 T cells. TCR libraries were built from 400 to 650 ng of total RNA by linear amplification. TCRdb recomputed calls from the reads with MiXCR, one row per CDR3 protein. The table has 180,000 or so distinct CDR3 sequences, about four fifths seen once. Material for sequencing was naive CD4+ and CD8+ T cells sorted from blood, pooled from several donors. All receptors come from a pool of human donors in good health; the sample pools cells from several healthy donors.

This clonotype came up once. The chain links TRBV6-6 to TRBJ1-2; D call uncertain. The length of the CDR3 is 14 residues. CDR1 is MNHNY, CDR2 SVGAGI, per germline (reference sequence). V shed 5 bases and J shed 3 bases, with 13 bases lying between them. As DNA, the CDR3 is TGTGCCAGCAGTCCCCGGAAGGAGTACTATGGCTACACCTTC. It specifies CASSPRKEYYGYTF.

The rearrangement joins TRBV27 to TRBJ2-7, with D possibly TRBD1 on 6 matching bases. Germline V lookup: CDR1 MNHEY, CDR2 SMNVEV (reference sequence). The CDR3 contains 14 residues. Trimming left V 3 bases short and J 0 bases short, with 9 bases between. The CDR3 spells CASSFVRGSYEQYF. The CDR3 DNA is TGTGCCAGCAGTTTCGTCAGGGGCTCCTACGAGCAGTACTTC.

The chain combines TRBV19 with TRBJ2-7; tentative D call: TRBD2 (5 bases). This CDR3 has 16 amino acids. V gave up 5 bases and J gave up 3 bases, with 20 bases separating them. The germline V gene encodes CDR1 LNHDA and CDR2 SQIVND (reference sequence). The CDR3 DNA reads TGTGCCAGTAGTTCTCGGACTGACCCTGGCCTCTACGAGCAGTACTTC. This gives the protein CASSSRTDPGLYEQYF.

The chain joins TRBV19 to TRBJ2-1, with D unresolved. The V end was cut by 7 bases, the J end by 4 bases, with 11 bases between. The CDR3 is 13 residues long. The germline V gene encodes CDR1 LNHDA and CDR2 SQIVND (reference sequence). DNA for the CDR3: TGTGCCAGTAACACTCGACGTTACAATGAGCAGTTCTTC. Translation gives CASNTRRYNEQFF.

The CDR3 spells CSVVRDSQNEQFF. CDR3 nucleotides: TGCAGCGTTGTTCGGGACAGCCAGAATGAGCAGTTCTTC. The V gene is TRBV29-1, the J gene TRBJ2-1, with 7 positions matching TRBD1. The CDR3 is 13 amino acids. CDR1 SQVTM and CDR2 ANQGSEA come from the germline V gene. V lost 4 bases to trimming and J lost 7 bases; unmatched junction nucleotides: 7.

Here the CDR3 DNA reads TGTGCCAGCAGTTCCCAAATCGACATCCCAGCCTACGAGCAGTACTTC. Translating gives CASSSQIDIPAYEQYF. The gene calls are TRBV27 and TRBJ2-7; unclear D gene. The V gene lost 4 bases and the J gene lost 2 bases, with 18 bases spanning the gap. In germline, CDR1 is MNHEY, CDR2 SMNVEV (reference sequence). This CDR3 spans 16 amino acids.

This rearrangement joins TRBV19 to TRBJ1-1; weak D call: TRBD1 (6 bases). Germline CDR1 LNHDA, CDR2 SQIVND (reference sequence). The length of the CDR3 is 13 residues. V shed 3 bases and J shed 4 bases, with 9 bases lying between them. The CDR3 DNA is TGTGCCAGTAGTATCATCAGGGGCACTGAAGCTTTCTTT. Protein product: CASSIIRGTEAFF.